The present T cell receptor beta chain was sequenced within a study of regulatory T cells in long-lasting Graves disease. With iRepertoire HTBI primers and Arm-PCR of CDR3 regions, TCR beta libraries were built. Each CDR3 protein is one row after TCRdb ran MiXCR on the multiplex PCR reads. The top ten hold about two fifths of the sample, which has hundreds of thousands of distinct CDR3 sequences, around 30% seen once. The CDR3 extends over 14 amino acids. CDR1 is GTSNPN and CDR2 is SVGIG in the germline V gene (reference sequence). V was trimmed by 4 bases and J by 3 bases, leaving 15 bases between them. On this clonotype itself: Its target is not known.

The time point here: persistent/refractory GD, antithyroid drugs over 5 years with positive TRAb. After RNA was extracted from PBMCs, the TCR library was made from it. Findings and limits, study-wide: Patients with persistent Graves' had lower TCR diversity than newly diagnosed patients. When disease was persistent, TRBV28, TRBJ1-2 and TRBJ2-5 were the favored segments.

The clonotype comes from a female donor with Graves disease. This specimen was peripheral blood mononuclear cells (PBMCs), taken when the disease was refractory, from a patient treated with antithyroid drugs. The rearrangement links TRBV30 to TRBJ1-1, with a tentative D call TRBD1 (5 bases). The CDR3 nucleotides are TGTGCCTGGACCGTTGGGGCGTGGTACACTGAAGCTTTCTTT. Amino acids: CAWTVGAWYTEAFF.